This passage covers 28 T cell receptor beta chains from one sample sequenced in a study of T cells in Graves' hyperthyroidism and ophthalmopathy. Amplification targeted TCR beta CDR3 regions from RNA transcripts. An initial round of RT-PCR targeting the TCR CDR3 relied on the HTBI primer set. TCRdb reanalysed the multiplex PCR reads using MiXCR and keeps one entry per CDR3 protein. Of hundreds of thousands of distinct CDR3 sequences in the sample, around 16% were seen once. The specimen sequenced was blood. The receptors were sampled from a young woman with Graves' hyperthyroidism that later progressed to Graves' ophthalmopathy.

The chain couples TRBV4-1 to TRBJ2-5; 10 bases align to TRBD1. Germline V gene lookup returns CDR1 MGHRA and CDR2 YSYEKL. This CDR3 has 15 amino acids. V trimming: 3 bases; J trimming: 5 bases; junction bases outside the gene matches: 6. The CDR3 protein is CASSHDRGRLETQYF. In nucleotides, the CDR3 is TGCGCCAGCAGCCACGACAGGGGGCGCTTGGAGACCCAGTACTTC.

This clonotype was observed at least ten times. CDR3 DNA: TGTGCCAGCAGTTACGACCAAACGAAGGGTACGGGGACCCAAGAGACCCAGTACTTC. Protein product: CASSYDQTKGTGTQETQYF. The gene calls are TRBV6-1 and TRBJ2-5; the D call may be TRBD1 or TRBD2 (5 bases each). CDR3 length: 19 residues. The germline V and J ends were trimmed by 5 bases and 1 base, with 26 bases remaining between them. From germline, CDR1 is MNHNS and CDR2 SASEGT.

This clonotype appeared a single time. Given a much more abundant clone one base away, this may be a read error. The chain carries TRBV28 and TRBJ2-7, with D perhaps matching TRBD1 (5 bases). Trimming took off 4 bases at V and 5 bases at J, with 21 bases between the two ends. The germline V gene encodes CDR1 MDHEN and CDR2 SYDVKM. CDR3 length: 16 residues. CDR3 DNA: TGTGCCAGCAGTTCAGAGAAGAGTAGGGGATCGGACGAGCAGTACTTC. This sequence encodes CASSSEKSRGSDEQYF.

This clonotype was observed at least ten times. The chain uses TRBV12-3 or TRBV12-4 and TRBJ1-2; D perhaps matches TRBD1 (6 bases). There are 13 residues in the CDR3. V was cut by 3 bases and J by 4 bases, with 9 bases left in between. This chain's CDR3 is CASSFGGGYGYTF. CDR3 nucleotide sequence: TGTGCCAGCAGTTTTGGAGGGGGCTATGGCTACACCTTC.

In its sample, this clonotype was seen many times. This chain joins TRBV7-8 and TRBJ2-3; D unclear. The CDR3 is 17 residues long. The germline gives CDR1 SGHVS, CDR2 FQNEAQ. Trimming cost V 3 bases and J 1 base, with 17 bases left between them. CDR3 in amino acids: CASSFGLDALGTDTQYF. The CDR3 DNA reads TGTGCCAGCAGCTTTGGCCTGGACGCCCTAGGCACAGATACGCAGTATTTT.

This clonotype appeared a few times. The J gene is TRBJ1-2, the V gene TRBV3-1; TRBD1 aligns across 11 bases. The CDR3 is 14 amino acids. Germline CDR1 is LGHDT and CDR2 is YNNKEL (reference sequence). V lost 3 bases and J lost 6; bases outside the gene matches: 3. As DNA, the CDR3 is TGTGCCAGCAGCCATGGGGGACAGGGGGATGGCTACACCTTC. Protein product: CASSHGGQGDGYTF.

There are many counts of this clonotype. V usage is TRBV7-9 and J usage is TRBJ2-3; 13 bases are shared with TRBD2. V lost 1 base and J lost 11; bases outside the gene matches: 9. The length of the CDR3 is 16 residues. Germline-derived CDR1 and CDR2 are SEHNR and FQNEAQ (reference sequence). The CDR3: CASSLGTSGSVLVQYF. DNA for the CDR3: TGTGCCAGCAGCTTAGGGACTAGCGGGAGCGTTCTTGTGCAGTATTTT.

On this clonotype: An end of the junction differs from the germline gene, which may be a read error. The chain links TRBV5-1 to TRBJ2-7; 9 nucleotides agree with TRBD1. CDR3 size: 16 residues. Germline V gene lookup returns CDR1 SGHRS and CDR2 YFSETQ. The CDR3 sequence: CASSHGTGTVSYELYF. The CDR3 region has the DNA TGCGCCAGCAGCCACGGGACAGGGACGGTCTCCTACGAGCTGTACTTC.

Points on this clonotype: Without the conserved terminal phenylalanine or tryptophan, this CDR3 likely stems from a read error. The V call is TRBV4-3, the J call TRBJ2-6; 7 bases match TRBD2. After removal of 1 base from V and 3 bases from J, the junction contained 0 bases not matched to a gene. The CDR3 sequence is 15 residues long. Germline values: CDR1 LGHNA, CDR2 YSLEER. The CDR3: CASSQGGSGANVLTL. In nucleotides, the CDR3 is TGCGCCAGCAGCCAAGGCGGGAGTGGGGCCAACGTCCTGACTCTC.

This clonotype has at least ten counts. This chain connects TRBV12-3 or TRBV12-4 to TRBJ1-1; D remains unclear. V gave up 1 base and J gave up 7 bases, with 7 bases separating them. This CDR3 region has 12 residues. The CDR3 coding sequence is TGTGCCAGCAGTTTAGGGGAGATTGAAGCTTTCTTT. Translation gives CASSLGEIEAFF.

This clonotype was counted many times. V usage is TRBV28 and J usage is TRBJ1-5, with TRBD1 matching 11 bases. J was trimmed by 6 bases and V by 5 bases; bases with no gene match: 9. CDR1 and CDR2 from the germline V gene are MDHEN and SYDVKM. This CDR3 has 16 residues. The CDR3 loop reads CASSAYRDRGIQPQHF. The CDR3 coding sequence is TGTGCCAGCAGTGCCTACCGGGACAGGGGGATTCAGCCCCAGCATTTT.

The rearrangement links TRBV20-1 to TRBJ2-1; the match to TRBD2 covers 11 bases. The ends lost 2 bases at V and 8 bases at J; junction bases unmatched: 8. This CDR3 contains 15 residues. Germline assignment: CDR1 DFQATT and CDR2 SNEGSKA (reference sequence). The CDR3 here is CSARLASGRNHEQFF. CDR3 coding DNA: TGCAGTGCTAGATTGGCTAGCGGGAGGAATCATGAGCAGTTCTTC.

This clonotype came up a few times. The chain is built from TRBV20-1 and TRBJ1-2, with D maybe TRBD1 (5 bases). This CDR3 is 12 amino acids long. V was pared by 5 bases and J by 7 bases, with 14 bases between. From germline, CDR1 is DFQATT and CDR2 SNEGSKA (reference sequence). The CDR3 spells CSAPAPQGGYTF. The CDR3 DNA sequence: TGCAGTGCTCCGGCGCCCCAGGGTGGCTACACCTTC.

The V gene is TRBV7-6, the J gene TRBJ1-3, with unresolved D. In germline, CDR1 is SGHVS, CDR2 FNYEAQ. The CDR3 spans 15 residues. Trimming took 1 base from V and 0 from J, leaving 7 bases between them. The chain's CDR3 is CASSLDDGSGNTIYF. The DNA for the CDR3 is TGTGCCAGCAGCTTAGACGACGGCTCTGGAAACACCATATATTTT.

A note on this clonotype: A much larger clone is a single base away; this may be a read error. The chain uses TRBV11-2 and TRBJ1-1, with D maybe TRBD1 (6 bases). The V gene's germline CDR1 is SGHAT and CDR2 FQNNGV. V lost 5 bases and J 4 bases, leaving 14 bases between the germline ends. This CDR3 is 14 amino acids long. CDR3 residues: CASSLRTDSTEAFF. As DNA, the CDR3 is TGTGCCAGCAGCCTCCGGACAGATAGCACTGAAGCTTTCTTT. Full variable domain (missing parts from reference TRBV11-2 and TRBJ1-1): EAGVAQSPRYKIIEKRQSVAFWCNPISGHATLYWYQQILGQGPKLLIQFQNNGVVDDSQLPKDRFSAERLKGVDSTLKIQPAKLEDSAVYLCASSLRTDSTEAFFGQGTRLTVV.

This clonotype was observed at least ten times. This CDR3 reads CASSPSGGPNEKLFF. The CDR3, as DNA: TGTGCCAGCTCACCAAGTGGAGGACCCAATGAAAAACTGTTTTTT. The V and J genes are TRBV18 and TRBJ1-4; D is unclear. The CDR3 totals 15 residues. Trimming left V 2 bases short and J 5 bases short, with 12 bases between. Germline V gene sequence: CDR1 KGHSH, CDR2 LQKENI.

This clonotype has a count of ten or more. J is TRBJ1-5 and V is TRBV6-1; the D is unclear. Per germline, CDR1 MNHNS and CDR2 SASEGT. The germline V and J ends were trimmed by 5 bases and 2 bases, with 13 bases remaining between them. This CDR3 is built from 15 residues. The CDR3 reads CASSRGLYGNQPQHF. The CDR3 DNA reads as TGTGCCAGCAGTCGAGGGTTATACGGCAATCAGCCCCAGCATTTT.

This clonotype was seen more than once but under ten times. The CDR3 region has the DNA TGTGCCAGCACCACAGGGGGCGAAGCAAACACTGAAGCTTTCTTT. This encodes CASTTGGEANTEAFF. The rearrangement joins TRBV6-1 to TRBJ1-1, with TRBD1 matching 9 bases. Trimming at V came to 7 bases and at J to 2 bases, leaving 8 bases not matched to a gene. CDR1 and CDR2 from the germline V gene are MNHNS and SASEGT. The CDR3 extends over 15 amino acids.

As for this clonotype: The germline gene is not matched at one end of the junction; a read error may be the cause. The CDR3, as DNA: TGTGCCAGCAGCACCGGGACAGGGAACTCTGGGGCCAACGCCCTGACTTTC. Translation gives CASSTGTGNSGANALTF. The chain joins TRBV6-2 or TRBV6-3 to TRBJ2-6, with TRBD1 matching over 9 bases. This CDR3 has 17 amino acids. The germline V gene encodes CDR1 MNHEY and CDR2 SVGEGT.

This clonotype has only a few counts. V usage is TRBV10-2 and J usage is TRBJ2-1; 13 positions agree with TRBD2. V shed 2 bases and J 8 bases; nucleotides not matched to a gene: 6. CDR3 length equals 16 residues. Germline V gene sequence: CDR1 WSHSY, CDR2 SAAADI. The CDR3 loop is CASSEPGLAGEDEQFF. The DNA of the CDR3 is TGCGCCAGCAGTGAGCCCGGACTAGCGGGAGAGGATGAGCAGTTCTTC.

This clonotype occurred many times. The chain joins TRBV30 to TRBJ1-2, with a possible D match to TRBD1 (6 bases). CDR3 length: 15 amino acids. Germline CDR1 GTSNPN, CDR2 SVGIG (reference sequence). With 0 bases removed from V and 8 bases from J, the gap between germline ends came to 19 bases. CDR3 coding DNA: TGTGCCTGGAGTGTACAGGGTCTGGGTGCACACGGCTACACCTTC. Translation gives CAWSVQGLGAHGYTF.

CDR3 amino acids: CASRFTGTGIEDEQFF. The CDR3 DNA sequence: TGTGCCAGTAGGTTTACCGGGACAGGGATTGAGGATGAGCAGTTCTTC. The chain links TRBV19 to TRBJ2-1, with 9 bases identical to TRBD1. This CDR3 region has 16 residues. Germline loops: CDR1 LNHDA, CDR2 SQIVND (reference sequence). V shed 6 bases and J 8 bases; nucleotides not matched to a gene: 14.

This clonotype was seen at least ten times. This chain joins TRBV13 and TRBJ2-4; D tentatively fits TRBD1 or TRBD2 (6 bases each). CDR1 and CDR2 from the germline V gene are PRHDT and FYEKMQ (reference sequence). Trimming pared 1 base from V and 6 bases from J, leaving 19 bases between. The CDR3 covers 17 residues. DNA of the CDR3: TGTGCCAGCAGCTTAGATGGGGGGCTGGGATGGAGAAACATTCAGTACTTC. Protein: CASSLDGGLGWRNIQYF.

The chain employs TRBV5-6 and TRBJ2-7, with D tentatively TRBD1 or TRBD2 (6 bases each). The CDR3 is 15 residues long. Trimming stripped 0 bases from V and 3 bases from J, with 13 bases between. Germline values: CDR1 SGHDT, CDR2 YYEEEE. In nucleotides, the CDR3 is TGTGCCAGCAGCTTGGCCCGGGGGCGAATCTACGAGCAGTACTTC. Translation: CASSLARGRIYEQYF.

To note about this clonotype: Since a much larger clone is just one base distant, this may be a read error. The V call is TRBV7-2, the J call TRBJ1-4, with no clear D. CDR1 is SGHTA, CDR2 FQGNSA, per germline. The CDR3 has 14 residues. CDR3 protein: CATSLGTGTFRLFF. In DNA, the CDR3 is TGTGCCACCAGCTTAGGTACCGGAACCTTTCGACTGTTTTTT.

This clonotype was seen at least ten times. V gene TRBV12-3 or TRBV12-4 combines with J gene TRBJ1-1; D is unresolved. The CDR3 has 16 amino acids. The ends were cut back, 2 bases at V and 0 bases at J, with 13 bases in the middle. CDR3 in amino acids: CASSLSWPDMNTEAFF. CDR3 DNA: TGTGCCAGCAGTTTAAGTTGGCCAGACATGAACACTGAAGCTTTCTTT.

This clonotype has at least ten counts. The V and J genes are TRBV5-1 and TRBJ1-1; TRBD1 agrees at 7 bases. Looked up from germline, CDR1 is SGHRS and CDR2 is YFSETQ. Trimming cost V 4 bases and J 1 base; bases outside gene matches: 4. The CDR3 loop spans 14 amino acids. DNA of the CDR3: TGCGCCAGCAGCCTCGGGACAGAGAACACTGAAGCTTTCTTT. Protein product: CASSLGTENTEAFF.

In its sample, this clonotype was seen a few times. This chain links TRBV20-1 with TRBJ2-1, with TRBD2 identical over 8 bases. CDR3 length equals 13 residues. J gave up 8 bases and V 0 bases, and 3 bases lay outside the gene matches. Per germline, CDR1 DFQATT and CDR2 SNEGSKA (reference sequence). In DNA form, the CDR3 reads TGCAGTGCTAGAGAAAGCGGGGGCTATGAGCAGTTCTTC. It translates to CSARESGGYEQFF.